These T cell receptor beta chains were read from a single sample in a study of shared clonotypes between healthy human individuals. Here immunoSEQ multiplex PCR was the method, and the copy in TCRdb shows in-frame clones only, minus some. The sample includes 450,000 to 500,000 clones, roughly 80% of them seen just once. The sample comprised PBMCs. These receptors came from a woman in her thirties or forties in good health. Some clones in this sample may be carry-over from other donors' samples. Each CDR3 is given with its conserved first and last residue. A D gene is named only where the DNA matches it firmly. The size of a clone is reported for some rows only, either as once, few or many, or as a class for expanded clones.

J gene	V gene	clone size	D gene	CDR3 DNA	CDR3 protein
TRBJ2-2	TRBV6-4	.	.	TGTGCCAGCAGTGAGGGGGTCACCGGGGAGCTGTTTTTT	CASSEGVTGELFF
TRBJ2-2	TRBV15	once	TRBD2	TGTGCCACCAGCAGACCTGGACTAGCGGCGAACACCGGGGAGCTGTTTTTT	CATSRPGLAANTGELFF
TRBJ2-7	TRBV15	many	TRBD2	TGTGCCACCAGCATCCTAGCGGGACTAGACGAGCAGTACTTC	CATSILAGLDEQYF
TRBJ2-7	TRBV9	.	TRBD2	TGTGCCAGCAGCCCGGGTGCGGGAGGCCTCGGGCAGTACTTC	CASSPGAGGLGQYF
TRBJ2-7	TRBV5-4	.	TRBD1	TGTGCCAGCAGCCAAGACAGGGGGCCCACCTACGAGCAGTACTTC	CASSQDRGPTYEQYF
TRBJ2-7	TRBV30	once	.	TGTGCCTGGAGTGACCCCCGGGGTCGCTACGAGCAGTACTTC	CAWSDPRGRYEQYF
TRBJ2-7	TRBV7-9	.	TRBD2	TGTGCCAGCAGCTCCTTAGCGGGAACCGAGCAGTACTTC	CASSSLAGTEQYF
TRBJ2-1	TRBV7-9	.	.	TGTGCCACCCCGCGGACAGACCTCTCCTACAATGAGCAGTTCTTC	CATPRTDLSYNEQFF
TRBJ2-3	TRBV7-2	.	TRBD2	TGTGCCAGCAGCTTAGATAGCGGGAGTTCCTCAGATACGCAGTATTTT	CASSLDSGSSSDTQYF
TRBJ1-4	TRBV5-8	few	.	TGTGCCAGCAGCTTGGGGGCGGTAGATGAAAAACTGTTTTTT	CASSLGAVDEKLFF
TRBJ2-1	TRBV27	.	TRBD2	TGTGCCAGCAGTCTTATAGCGGGAGCGTACAATGAGCAGTTCTTC	CASSLIAGAYNEQFF
TRBJ2-2	TRBV28	.	.	TGTGCCAGCAGTTTATCTAGCTCCGGGGAGCTGTTTTTT	CASSLSSSGELFF
TRBJ1-2	TRBV28	.	TRBD1	TGTGCCAGCAGTTTATCCGTACAGGGGGATGGCTACACCTTC	CASSLSVQGDGYTF
TRBJ2-1	TRBV5-1	.	.	TGCGCCAGCAGCTTGGCGGGGGCTTCCTACAATGAGCAGTTCTTC	CASSLAGASYNEQFF
TRBJ1-1	TRBV19	.	TRBD1	TGTGCCAGTAGGACCCCAACAGGGGCCGGCACTGAAGCTTTCTTT	CASRTPTGAGTEAFF
TRBJ1-3	TRBV4-3	.	.	TGCGCCAGCAGCCAACAGTGGGGTCTCGGAAACACCATATATTTT	CASSQQWGLGNTIYF
TRBJ1-1	TRBV7-9	few	TRBD1	TGTGCCAGCAGCTCCCGACAGGGGAGCGCGGAAGCTTTCTTT	CASSSRQGSAEAFF
TRBJ2-3	TRBV4-2	few	TRBD2	TGTGCCAGCAGCCCCCTAGCGGGAGGGCCAGATACGCAGTATTTT	CASSPLAGGPDTQYF
TRBJ1-5	TRBV7-9	.	TRBD1	TGTGCCAGCAGCTTAGTAGGCGGGACAGGGAATCAGCCCCAGCATTTT	CASSLVGGTGNQPQHF
TRBJ1-4	TRBV5-1	.	.	TGCGCCAGCAGAATGGACAGCTTAAATGAAAAACTGTTTTTT	CASRMDSLNEKLFF
TRBJ2-7	TRBV18	.	TRBD2	TGTGCCAGCTCAAAATCCGGGGGGGAGAACGAGCAGTACTTC	CASSKSGGENEQYF
TRBJ2-5	TRBV5-1	.	TRBD1	TGCGCCAGCAGCTTAAACAGGGGAAACCAAGAGACCCAGTACTTC	CASSLNRGNQETQYF
TRBJ1-1	TRBV19	.	.	TGTGCCAGTAGTATCTCGAAGCAACTTTTGAACACTGAAGCTTTCTTT	CASSISKQLLNTEAFF
TRBJ2-2	TRBV6-6	.	TRBD2	TGTGCCAGCAGTGGGACTAGCGCCTTCACCGGGGAGCTGTTTTTT	CASSGTSAFTGELFF
TRBJ1-4	TRBV5-4	many	.	TGTGCCAGCAGTTCGTCGCGTCACGCTAATGAAAAACTGTTTTTT	CASSSSRHANEKLFF
TRBJ1-1	TRBV6-5	.	.	TGTGCCAGCAGTTCCCGGGGAGAGGCGATGAACACTGAAGCTTTCTTT	CASSSRGEAMNTEAFF
TRBJ2-5	TRBV10-3	.	.	TGTGCCATCAGTGAGGGGCAGGGCGTGTGGGAGACCCAGTACTTC	CAISEGQGVWETQYF
TRBJ2-7	TRBV11-2	.	TRBD2	TGTGCCAGCAGCTCGGGACTAGCAGAAAATTACGAGCAGTACTTC	CASSSGLAENYEQYF
TRBJ1-2	TRBV7-9	.	TRBD1	TGTGCCAGCAGCCAAACTACAGGGGGCCAGGGAGGCTACACCTTC	CASSQTTGGQGGYTF
TRBJ2-1	TRBV7-9	few	.	TGTGCCAGCAGCTTGAGCCTAGCCAGCTCCTACAATGAGCAGTTCTTC	CASSLSLASSYNEQFF
TRBJ2-4	TRBV14	few	TRBD1	TGTGCCAGCAGCCCCCAGACAGGGGCGGGAAACATTCAGTACTTC	CASSPQTGAGNIQYF
TRBJ2-7	TRBV21-1	.	.	TGTGCCAGCAGCTCCAAGAACAGGGGCCACGAGCAGTACTTC	CASSSKNRGHEQYF
TRBJ2-5	TRBV27	.	.	TGTGCCAGCAAGAGTACAGGGATGGTAGAGACCCAGTACTTC	CASKSTGMVETQYF
TRBJ2-7	TRBV5-1	.	TRBD2	TGCGCCAGCAGCTTGGGAGGGCTAGCGGGAGATAACGAGCAGTACTTC	CASSLGGLAGDNEQYF
TRBJ2-7	TRBV6-1	.	TRBD2	TGTGCCAGCAGCGGGGGGGGCATGGTATCAGGGCAGTACTTC	CASSGGGMVSGQYF
TRBJ2-7	TRBV7-9	.	TRBD1	TGTGCCAGCAGCTCCACCGGGACAGCCTACGAGCAGTACTTC	CASSSTGTAYEQYF
TRBJ2-7	TRBV19	.	.	TGTGCCAGTAGTATAGCGAGCGAGCAGTACTTC	CASSIASEQYF
TRBJ1-2	TRBV28	once	.	TGTGCCAGCAGTTTCGGGGGGCGCGGCTATGGCTACACCTTC	CASSFGGRGYGYTF
TRBJ2-7	TRBV14	.	.	TGTGCCAGCAGCCACCCCGGGTACGAGCAGTACTTC	CASSHPGYEQYF
TRBJ2-7	TRBV5-1	few	.	TGCGCCAGCAGCTTCCTAGCCGGGGCCTCCTACGAGCAGTACTTC	CASSFLAGASYEQYF
TRBJ2-5	TRBV7-3	.	TRBD1	TGTGCCAGCAGCTTAGAGGGACAGGGAAGGGCCCAGTACTTC	CASSLEGQGRAQYF
TRBJ1-5	TRBV28	.	.	TGTGCCGGGGGGGGAGATAGCAATCAGCCCCAGCATTTT	CAGGGDSNQPQHF
TRBJ2-3	TRBV5-4	.	.	TGTGCCAGCAGCTTGGCAGATACGCAGTATTTT	CASSLADTQYF
TRBJ1-1	TRBV6-4	medium-sized	.	TGTGCCAGCAGTCCCACAGAGAACACTGAAGCTTTCTTT	CASSPTENTEAFF
TRBJ2-2	TRBV5-6	.	TRBD2	TGTGCCAGCAGCGAACTGGAGCGGGAGGCGGCCACCGGGGAGCTGTTTTTT	CASSELEREAATGELFF
TRBJ2-5	TRBV6-6	.	TRBD1	TGTGCCAGCACTGACAGGGGTGGGGAGACCCAGTACTTC	CASTDRGGETQYF
TRBJ2-1	TRBV5-4	.	TRBD1	TGTGCCAGCAGCGCTCAGGGGGCTATAATCTTC	CASSAQGAIIF
TRBJ1-1	TRBV10-3	.	TRBD1	TGTGCCACCGTAACTCAGGGGGCGGGTGACACTGAAGCTTTCTTT	CATVTQGAGDTEAFF
TRBJ2-2	TRBV10-1	.	.	TGCGCCAGCCGGTCTAACACCGGGGAGCTGTTTTTT	CASRSNTGELFF
TRBJ1-1	TRBV12-5	.	.	TGTGCTAGTGGTTTGTATTCCGGCACTGAAGCTTTCTTT	CASGLYSGTEAFF
TRBJ2-3	TRBV5-6	.	.	TGTGCCAGCAGCTTTGCGGCCGCGGATACGCAGTATTTT	CASSFAAADTQYF
TRBJ2-5	TRBV5-1	.	.	TGCGCCAGCAGCCCCGGAAGTACCCAAGAGACCCAGTACTTC	CASSPGSTQETQYF
TRBJ2-5	TRBV7-2	few	TRBD2	TGTGCCAGCAGCCCCCGGGGGGCTAGCGGGGTGGGATTCCAAGAGACCCAGTACTTC	CASSPRGASGVGFQETQYF
TRBJ2-5	TRBV19	.	.	TGTGCCAGTAGTATATTCCAAGAGACCCAGTACTTC	CASSIFQETQYF
TRBJ2-1	TRBV29-1	.	TRBD2	TGCAGCGTTCCGGGACTAGCCCCCAATGAGCAGTTCTTC	CSVPGLAPNEQFF
TRBJ2-3	TRBV7-8	.	.	TGTGCCAGCAGCTTAGTGGGGGCCGAAGATACGCAGTATTTT	CASSLVGAEDTQYF
TRBJ1-5	TRBV14	once	.	TGTGCCAGCAGCCAAGAAAGGGATCAGCCCCAGCATTTT	CASSQERDQPQHF
TRBJ2-1	TRBV7-9	.	TRBD2	TGTGCCAGCTCCCCTGGTGCTAGCGGGTATTTGGGCGATGAGCAGTTCTTC	CASSPGASGYLGDEQFF
TRBJ2-3	TRBV10-3	.	.	TGTGCCATCAGTGAGTACACAGATACGCAGTATTTT	CAISEYTDTQYF
TRBJ1-1	TRBV10-1	few	.	TGCGCCAGCAGTGATGGTGGAGTAGGCTCTTTGAACACTGAAGCTTTCTTT	CASSDGGVGSLNTEAFF